These 25 T cell receptor beta chains came from one sample sequenced in a study of shared clonotypes between healthy human individuals. TCRdb keeps only in-frame clones here, not all; method: immunoSEQ multiplex PCR. The repertoire holds roughly 2 million clones, approximately 95% seen once, with 0.1% to 0.15% in the top ten. Sequencing was carried out using naive CD4+ T cells sorted from blood. Subset denoted: CD45RA+ positively selected. The origin of the receptors is a young man in good health.

This chain joins TRBV6-6 and TRBJ2-7, with D possibly TRBD2 on 5 matching bases. Germline V lookup: CDR1 MNHNY, CDR2 SVGAGI (reference sequence). Deletions cut 5 bases from V and 5 bases from J, with 10 bases between. The CDR3 spans 12 residues. CDR3 nucleotide sequence: TGTGCCAGCAGTCCGGCCGGGGACGAGCAGTACTTC. It is translated as CASSPAGDEQYF.

The rearrangement links TRBV2 to TRBJ2-7, with 9 bases identical to TRBD1. Germline V gives CDR1 SNHLY, CDR2 FYNNEI. Losses at the gene ends were 6 bases for V and 5 bases for J; bases not matched to a gene: 2. The CDR3 is 12 amino acids. The CDR3 nucleotides are TGTGCCAGCAGGGGACAGGGTCACGAGCAGTACTTC. Its translation: CASRGQGHEQYF.

As for this clone: Within the sample, other DNA sequences also encode this same CDR3. The chain combines TRBV27 with TRBJ1-2; 9 positions match TRBD1. This CDR3 has 13 residues. Germline V gives CDR1 MNHEY, CDR2 SMNVEV (reference sequence). The J segment lost 7 bases and the V segment lost 6 bases, leaving 6 bases of the junction unmatched. Written as DNA, the CDR3 is TGTGCCAGCAGCCCGGGGACAGGGAGTGGCTACACCTTC. Protein: CASSPGTGSGYTF.

The chain uses TRBV7-9 and TRBJ2-3, with D possibly matching TRBD2 (5 bases). The V gene's germline CDR1 is SEHNR and CDR2 FQNEAQ (reference sequence). This CDR3 has 14 amino acids. The V end lost 5 bases, the J end lost 0 bases, and 9 bases lay between the germline ends. The CDR3 DNA sequence: TGTGCCAGCAGCCAGAGGGCCAGCACAGATACGCAGTATTTT. It is translated as CASSQRASTDTQYF.

This rearrangement joins TRBV30 to TRBJ1-1; tentatively, D is TRBD1 (6 bases). Germline V gene lookup returns CDR1 GTSNPN and CDR2 SVGIG (reference sequence). Between the trimmed V and J ends, which lost 2 bases and 6 bases, there was a span of 13 bases. The CDR3 has 13 amino acids. The CDR3 DNA sequence: TGTGCCTGGAGTAACAGGGAGGGGGCTGAAGCTTTCTTT. Translation gives CAWSNREGAEAFF. Drawing the rest from reference TRBV30 and TRBJ1-1, the complete variable domain is SQTIHQWPATLVQPVGSPLSLECTVEGTSNPNLYWYRQAAGRGLQLLFYSVGIGQISSEVPQNLSASRPQDRQFILSSKKLLLSDSGFYLCAWSNREGAEAFFGQGTRLTVV.

The chain recombines TRBV5-8 with TRBJ2-7; D is possibly TRBD1 (6 bases). There are 13 residues in the CDR3. The V and J ends lost 4 bases and 4 bases respectively, with 12 bases between them. Per the germline V gene, CDR1 is SGHTS and CDR2 is YDEGEE. The CDR3 here is CASSQRDTYEQYF. In DNA, the CDR3 is TGTGCCAGCAGCCAACGGGACACATACGAGCAGTACTTC.

This clone was seen only once. The DNA of the CDR3 is TGTGCCTGCGGAGCGGGAGTGACGAACACCGGGGAGCTGTTTTTT. It encodes CACGAGVTNTGELFF. The chain joins TRBV30 to TRBJ2-2; 8 bases agree with TRBD2. This CDR3 spans 15 amino acids. After removal of 6 bases from V and 0 bases from J, the junction contained 6 bases not matched to a gene. From germline, CDR1 is GTSNPN and CDR2 SVGIG (reference sequence).

The V call is TRBV14, the J call TRBJ1-1, with D maybe TRBD1 (5 bases). Germline V gives CDR1 SGHDN, CDR2 FVKESK. CDR3 size: 14 residues. In DNA, the CDR3 is TGTGCGACACAGGTGCAGTCAATGAACACTGAAGCTTTCTTT. It translates to CATQVQSMNTEAFF.

This sequence joins TRBV28 and TRBJ1-5, with no clear D. Germline V gene data show CDR1 as MDHEN and CDR2 as SYDVKM. This CDR3 spans 14 amino acids. Trimming removed 3 bases from V and 7 bases from J, with 13 bases in between. CDR3 DNA: TGTGCCAGCAGTTTCATAGGGATGCGCCAGCCCCAGCATTTT. This translates into CASSFIGMRQPQHF. The entire variable domain, with the rest obtained from reference TRBV28 and TRBJ1-5, is as follows: DVKVTQSSRYLVKRTGEKVFLECVQDMDHENMFWYRQDPGLGLRLIYFSYDVKMKEKGDIPEGYSVSREKKERFSLILESASTNQTSMYLCASSFIGMRQPQHFGDGTRLSIL.

In nucleotides, the CDR3 is TGTGCCAGTAGTGAGATGGGACGGAATAATGAAAAACTGTTTTTT. The encoded protein is CASSEMGRNNEKLFF. The V gene is TRBV19, the J gene TRBJ1-4; possible D gene TRBD1, 5 bases. Germline V CDR1 and CDR2: LNHDA, SQIVND (reference sequence). The germline V and J ends were trimmed by 5 bases and 4 bases, with 14 bases remaining between them. CDR3 length: 15 amino acids.

The V call is TRBV19, the J call TRBJ2-3; D uncertain. CDR1 and CDR2 (germline): LNHDA, SQIVND (reference sequence). This CDR3 spans 15 amino acids. V lost 3 bases, J lost 2 bases, and 12 bases lay in between. CDR3 in amino acids: CASSIQSTVTDTQYF. The CDR3 coding sequence is TGTGCCAGTAGTATTCAGTCAACAGTCACAGATACGCAGTATTTT.

A note on this clone: This specimen includes other DNA sequences encoding the same CDR3. The chain employs TRBV5-1 and TRBJ2-3; 8 nucleotides agree with TRBD1. CDR1 and CDR2 (germline): SGHRS, YFSETQ. This CDR3 comprises 15 residues. V was clipped by 0 bases and J by 6 bases; unmatched bases: 6. This CDR3 reads CASSLGAGGADTQYF. CDR3 sequence (DNA): TGCGCCAGCAGCTTGGGGGCAGGGGGCGCCGATACGCAGTATTTT. Full variable domain (missing parts from reference TRBV5-1 and TRBJ2-3): KAGVTQTPRYLIKTRGQQVTLSCSPISGHRSVSWYQQTPGQGLQFLFEYFSETQRNKGNFPGRFSGRQFSNSRSEMNVSTLELGDSALYLCASSLGAGGADTQYFGPGTRLTVL.

V is TRBV6-1 and J is TRBJ1-3; D is perhaps TRBD1 (5 bases). Per germline, CDR1 MNHNS and CDR2 SASEGT. Trimming left V 5 bases short and J 1 base short, with 9 bases between. The CDR3 covers 14 residues. The CDR3 nucleotides read TGTGCCAGCAGTCCGAGGACATCTGGAAACACCATATATTTT. It is translated as CASSPRTSGNTIYF.

This rearrangement joins TRBV2 to TRBJ1-5; 9 bases agree with TRBD1. The CDR3 extends over 13 amino acids. V lost 7 bases to trimming and J lost 7 bases; unmatched junction nucleotides: 5. Germline CDR1 reads SNHLY; CDR2 reads FYNNEI. The CDR3, as DNA: TGTGCCAGCAACAGGACAGGGGACCAGCCCCAGCATTTT. Encoded protein: CASNRTGDQPQHF.

The chain uses TRBV6-5 and TRBJ2-1; D might be TRBD2 (5 bases). CDR3 length: 14 residues. Per germline, CDR1 MNHEY and CDR2 SVGAGI. The V gene lost 5 bases and the J gene lost 4 bases, with 12 bases spanning the gap. The CDR3 here is CASSPPGGYNEQFF. DNA of the CDR3: TGTGCCAGCAGTCCCCCAGGAGGTTACAATGAGCAGTTCTTC.

This CDR3 is CASSVRGADSYEQYF. CDR3 DNA sequence: TGTGCCAGCAGCGTACGGGGGGCAGACTCCTACGAGCAGTACTTC. V usage is TRBV6-5 and J usage is TRBJ2-7, with a tentative D call TRBD2 (7 bases). CDR1 and CDR2 from the germline V gene are MNHEY and SVGAGI. V was clipped by 6 bases and J by 0 bases, with 15 bases between them. The CDR3 extends over 15 amino acids.

The chain recombines TRBV28 with TRBJ2-2; 8 nucleotides align to TRBD1. From germline, CDR1 is MDHEN and CDR2 SYDVKM. Trimming removed 11 bases from V and 6 bases from J; junction bases left unmatched: 17. CDR3 length: 16 residues. The chain's CDR3 is CAGSPGGQGRPGELFF. The CDR3 region has the DNA TGTGCCGGTTCCCCGGGCGGACAGGGAAGGCCCGGGGAGCTGTTTTTT.

In the case of this clone: A read error may be the cause here, since a much bigger clone is one base away. Other nucleotide sequences in the sample specify the same CDR3. CDR3 region: CASRTGGRDYGYTF. For the CDR3, the DNA is TGTGCCAGCAGAACAGGGGGGCGGGACTATGGCTACACCTTC. The chain joins TRBV2 to TRBJ1-2, with 8 bases matching TRBD1. The germline CDR1 and CDR2 sequences are SNHLY and FYNNEI. J was trimmed by 3 bases and V by 6 bases; bases with no gene match: 6. The CDR3 totals 14 residues. Variable domain in full (rest from reference TRBV2 and TRBJ1-2): EPEVTQTPSHQVTQMGQEVILRCVPISNHLYFYWYRQILGQKVEFLVSFYNNEISEKSEIFDDQFSVERPDGSNFTLKIRSTKLEDSAMYFCASRTGGRDYGYTFGSGTRLTVV.

This clone was counted a single time. CDR3 nucleotide sequence: TGTGCCAGCAGGCCTGGGACGTCCTCTGGAAACACCATATATTTT. Its translation: CASRPGTSSGNTIYF. This chain links TRBV7-9 with TRBJ1-3; D perhaps matches TRBD1 (5 bases). Deletions cut 6 bases from V and 0 bases from J, with 12 bases between. This CDR3 has 15 residues. Germline-derived CDR1 and CDR2 are SEHNR and FQNEAQ (reference sequence).

V gene TRBV6-5 combines with J gene TRBJ2-7; D may be TRBD2 (5 bases). Germline V gene sequence: CDR1 MNHEY, CDR2 SVGAGI. Deletions cut 3 bases from V and 3 bases from J, with 12 bases between. CDR3 length: 14 residues. CDR3 DNA sequence: TGTGCCAGCAGTTATGGCGGGTTTTACTACGAGCAGTACTTC. Residues: CASSYGGFYYEQYF.

This clone occurred once. The rearrangement links TRBV5-1 to TRBJ1-6, with 10 bases identical to TRBD1. V lost 2 bases to trimming and J lost 5 bases; unmatched junction nucleotides: 10. The germline V gene encodes CDR1 SGHRS and CDR2 YFSETQ. The CDR3 runs to 18 residues. This chain's CDR3 is CASSLNRDRGKNNSPLHF. The CDR3 DNA reads as TGCGCCAGCAGCTTAAACCGGGACAGGGGTAAGAATAATTCACCCCTCCACTTT.

In this sample, this clone turned up a few times. The chain is built from TRBV10-3 and TRBJ1-2, with a tentative D call TRBD1 (6 bases). The CDR3 has 13 residues. Germline CDR1 reads ENHRY; CDR2 reads SYGVKD. Trimming took 10 bases from V and 7 from J, leaving 19 bases between them. As DNA, the CDR3 is TGTGCCACCCTGGTCGGGGGCTCATCTGGCTACACCTTC. This codes for CATLVGGSSGYTF.

This clone was observed once. The chain couples TRBV19 to TRBJ1-5, with 11 bases identical to TRBD1. The CDR3 runs 20 residues. After removal of 4 bases from V and 4 bases from J, the junction contained 18 bases not matched to a gene. The V gene's germline CDR1 is LNHDA and CDR2 SQIVND (reference sequence). Written as DNA, the CDR3 is TGTGCCAGTAGTACAGACTTACAGGACAGGGGGCAGGTTGGAAATCAGCCCCAGCATTTT. Protein: CASSTDLQDRGQVGNQPQHF.

This chain joins TRBV4-1 and TRBJ2-2; 7 nucleotides align to TRBD2. The trim removed 2 bases at V and 11 bases at J, leaving 5 bases unmatched. Germline V gene sequence: CDR1 MGHRA, CDR2 YSYEKL. This CDR3 spans 13 amino acids. The CDR3 DNA is TGCGCCAGCAGCCAATGGGGCGGGGGAGAGCTGTTTTTT. It encodes CASSQWGGGELFF.

V is TRBV4-3 and J is TRBJ2-1, with 12 bases that match TRBD1. Germline V gene data show CDR1 as LGHNA and CDR2 as YSLEER. The CDR3 runs to 19 residues. The V and J ends lost 0 bases and 3 bases, in that order; junction bases with no gene match: 9. This CDR3 is CASSQDRGTGGSRYNEQFF. The CDR3 coding sequence is TGCGCCAGCAGCCAAGACAGAGGGACAGGGGGCAGTCGCTACAATGAGCAGTTCTTC.